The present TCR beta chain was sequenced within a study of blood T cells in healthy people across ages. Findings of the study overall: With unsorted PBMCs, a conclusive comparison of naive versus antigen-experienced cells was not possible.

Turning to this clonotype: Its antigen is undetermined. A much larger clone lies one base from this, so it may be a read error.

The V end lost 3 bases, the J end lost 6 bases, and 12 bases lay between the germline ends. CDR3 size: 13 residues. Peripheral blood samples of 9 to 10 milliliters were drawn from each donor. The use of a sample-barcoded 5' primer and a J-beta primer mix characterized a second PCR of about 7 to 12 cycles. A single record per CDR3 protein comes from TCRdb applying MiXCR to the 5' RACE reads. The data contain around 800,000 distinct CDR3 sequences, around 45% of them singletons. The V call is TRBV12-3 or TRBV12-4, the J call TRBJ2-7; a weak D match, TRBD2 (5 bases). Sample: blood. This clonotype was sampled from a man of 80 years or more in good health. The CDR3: CASSFERNCEQYF. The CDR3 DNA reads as TGTGCCAGCAGTTTCGAGCGGAACTGCGAGCAGTACTTC.